These 6 T cell receptor beta chains came from one sample sequenced in a study of blood T cell repertoires in COVID-19. TCRdb's table, derived via immunoSEQ multiplex PCR, lists solely in-frame clones and lacks some. The sample contains some 99,000 clones, over 80% of which appear only once. Sample: peripheral blood. These receptors were taken from a human donor in a cohort sampled during active COVID-19.

The gene calls are TRBV21-1 and TRBJ1-3; TRBD1 is taken as the D call from the table, unchecked against the DNA. TRBV21-1 is noted as a pseudogene. The CDR3 has 15 residues. The CDR3 spells CASSGRDRWENTIYF. The CDR3 nucleotides read TGTGCCAGCAGCGGACGGGACAGGTGGGAAAACACCATATATTTT.

The chain couples TRBV12-2 to TRBJ2-1; TRBD2, the table's D call, was not compared with the DNA. TRBV12-2 corresponds to a pseudogene. The CDR3 has 14 residues. The CDR3 bases are TGTGCAAGTCGCTGCGGGACTAGAGACAATGAGCAGTTCTTC. It translates to CASRCGTRDNEQFF.

V usage is TRBV6-2 or TRBV6-3 and J usage is TRBJ2-3; D gene uncertain. V shed 5 bases and J shed 5 bases, with 11 bases lying between them. CDR1 and CDR2 (germline): MNHEY, SVGEGT. The CDR3 sequence is 13 residues long. The CDR3 nucleotides read TGTGCCAGCAGTCCGCTCACATTAGATACGCAGTATTTT. It encodes CASSPLTLDTQYF.

This chain joins TRBV7-9 and TRBJ1-2; 8 nucleotides align to TRBD1. Trimming at V came to 5 bases and at J to 5 bases, leaving 7 bases not matched to a gene. This CDR3 has 14 residues. Germline loops: CDR1 SEHNR, CDR2 FQNEAQ (reference sequence). CDR3 in amino acids: CASSATGVAYGYTF. The CDR3 DNA is TGTGCCAGCAGCGCGACAGGGGTTGCATATGGCTACACCTTC. Full variable domain (rest looked up from reference TRBV7-9 and TRBJ1-2): DTGVSQNPRHKITKRGQNVTFRCDPISEHNRLYWYRQTLGQGPEFLTYFQNEAQLEKSRLLSDRFSAERPKGSFSTLEIQRTEQGDSAMYLCASSATGVAYGYTFGSGTRLTVV.

V is TRBV5-1 and J is TRBJ2-7; TRBD1 aligns across 9 bases. Trimming cost V 3 bases and J 4 bases; bases outside gene matches: 5. There are 14 residues in the CDR3. Germline V gives CDR1 SGHRS, CDR2 YFSETQ. This CDR3 is CASSSGQGLYEQYF. The DNA for the CDR3 is TGCGCCAGCAGCTCGGGACAGGGCCTATACGAGCAGTACTTC.

V is TRBV5-4 and J is TRBJ2-1; TRBD1 matches at 11 bases. The ends lost 4 bases at V and 8 bases at J; junction bases unmatched: 8. The CDR3 has 15 amino acids. Germline loops: CDR1 SGHNT, CDR2 YYREEE (reference sequence). The CDR3 coding sequence is TGTGCCAGCAGCCCCACCGGGACAGGGGGGTATGAGCAGTTCTTC. This codes for CASSPTGTGGYEQFF.